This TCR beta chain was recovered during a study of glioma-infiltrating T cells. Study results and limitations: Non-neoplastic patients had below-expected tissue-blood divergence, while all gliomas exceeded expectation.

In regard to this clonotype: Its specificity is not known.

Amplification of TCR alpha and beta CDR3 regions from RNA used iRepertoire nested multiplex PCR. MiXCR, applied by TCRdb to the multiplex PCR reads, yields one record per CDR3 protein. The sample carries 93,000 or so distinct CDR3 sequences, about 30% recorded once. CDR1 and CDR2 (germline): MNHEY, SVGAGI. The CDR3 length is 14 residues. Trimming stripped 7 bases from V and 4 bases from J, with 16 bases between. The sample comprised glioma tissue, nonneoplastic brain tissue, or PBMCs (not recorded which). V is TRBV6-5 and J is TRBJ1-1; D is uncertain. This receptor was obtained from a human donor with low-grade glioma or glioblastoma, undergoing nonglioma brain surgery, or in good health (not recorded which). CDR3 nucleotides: TGTGCCAGCAACCAAGGGTTGTTATTCACTGAAGCTTTCTTT. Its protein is CASNQGLLFTEAFF.